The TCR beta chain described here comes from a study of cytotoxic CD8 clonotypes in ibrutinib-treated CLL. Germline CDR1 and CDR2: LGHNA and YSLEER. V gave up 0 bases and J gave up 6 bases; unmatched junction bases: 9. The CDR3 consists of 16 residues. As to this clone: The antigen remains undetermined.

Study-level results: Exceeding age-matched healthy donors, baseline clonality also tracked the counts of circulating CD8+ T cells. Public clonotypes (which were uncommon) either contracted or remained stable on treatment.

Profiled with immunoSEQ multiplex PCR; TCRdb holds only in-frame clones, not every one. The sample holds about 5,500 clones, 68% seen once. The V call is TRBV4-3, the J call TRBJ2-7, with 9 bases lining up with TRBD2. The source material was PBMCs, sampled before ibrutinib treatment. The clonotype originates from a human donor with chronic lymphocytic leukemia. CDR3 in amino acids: CASSQDTGGGAREQYF. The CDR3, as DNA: TGCGCCAGCAGCCAAGATACGGGCGGGGGGGCCCGCGAGCAGTACTTC.